This note documents a single T cell receptor (beta chain) sequence. What antigen it recognizes has not been identified. No per-base quality is available; no much larger clone lies one base away. The sample is drawn from a study of graft-versus-host responses after intestinal transplantation (dated by TCRdb to the early 2020s). About the investigation overall: Multivisceral, liver-intestinal, or isolated intestinal transplants were received by the recipients. Every recipient was given anti-thymocyte globulin induction, then maintenance tacrolimus and steroids for about three years. Samples from a few later patients were sequenced in-house on an Illumina MiSeq with MiXCR processing rather than by the commercial service. Donor T cell macrochimerism was defined as a peak of at least 4% donor T cells among recipient peripheral blood mononuclear cells. The cohort enrolled some 23 intestinal transplant recipients including one retransplant, and a few patients lacking pretransplant specimens were excluded. After intestinal transplantation, graft-versus-host and host-versus-graft alloreactive T cell clones in the graft, circulation and bone marrow were tracked using bulk TCR-beta CDR3 sequencing. Alloreactive clones were identified by sequencing pre-transplant mixed lymphocyte reaction products and comparing them with unstimulated pre-transplant donor and recipient T cells. Results and caveats for the whole study, not just this receptor: High GvH to HvG T cell clonal ratios were observed in the allografts of patients with donor T cell macrochimerism. Peak levels of circulating GvH clones were associated with declines in HvG clones early after transplant. GvH clones turned up in recipient bone marrow, with some appearing earlier in ileal mucosa or blood, a pattern consistent with an intestinal mucosal origin. Conclusions were limited by the relatively low number and heterogeneity of intestinal transplant patients.

Via the germline V gene (reference sequence), CDR1 is GTSNPN and CDR2 SVGIG. The junction carries 8 bases between V and J, which are trimmed by 0 bases and 8 bases respectively. Taken from cysteine to phenylalanine, the CDR3 has 12 residues. Only CDR3 DNA remains: 36 bases, in frame from the first base. To prepare the library, the immunoSEQ multiplex PCR assay was applied. Adaptive Biotechnologies carried out high-throughput TCR-beta CDR3 sequencing of genomic DNA for most patients. As for how the authors treated the data: Adaptive's ImmunoSEQ software supplied the TCR sequencing data for around 19 patients, while MiXCR and VDJtools were used to process a few other patients. CDR3 nucleotide sequences shared between donor and recipient were removed because their origin could not be assigned. At least 2-fold expansion over unstimulated cells and a minimum CFSE-low frequency of 0.002% (template counts) or 0.001% (read counts) were required for clones to be classified as alloreactive. Clones were considered mappable if detected in sequenced pre-transplant spleen, lymph node, or MLR CFSE-low populations of the donor or recipient. The cumulative frequency of alloreactive clones was calculated as a percentage of all sequences, weighted by copy number. TCRdb's version of the immuneACCESS table is confined to in-frame rearrangements and falls short of the full clone set. An unresolved V gene accounts for under half of the shortfall where checked; the remainder is of unknown origin. The DNA was the basis for D and trimming; V, J and clone size are from that table. The sample table lists approximately 58,000 clones, around 90% of them with a count of one. Of the sample, approximately 1.5% is held by the ten largest clones.

Blood samples were collected up to 4 times in the first month after transplant and then at least monthly when available. The sequence joins TRBV30 to TRBJ2-1; the D gene cannot be named for sure. The sequence was collected from a human patient who received an intestinal transplant, so some T cells may come from the graft donor. The material was PBMCs, obtained 26 days after transplant. The DNA reads as follows: TGTGCCTGGAGTGTACAATTCTATGAGCAGTTCTTC. This gives the protein CAWSVQFYEQFF.